The next 18 T cell receptor beta chains were all read from a single sample in a study of blood T cell repertoires in COVID-19. This table comes from immunoSEQ multiplex PCR, and its TCRdb copy is limited to in-frame clones, with some not included. Among hundreds of thousands of clones listed, 85% were seen once. The sample comprised peripheral blood. The receptors derive from a man aged 50-59 years with active or convalescent COVID-19.

This rearrangement joins TRBV18 to TRBJ2-7; 8 bases fit TRBD2. The CDR3 sequence is 15 residues long. CDR1 and CDR2 from the germline V gene are KGHSH and LQKENI. The J segment lost 0 bases and the V segment lost 3 bases, leaving 4 bases of the junction unmatched. This CDR3 is CASSPLAGSSYEQYF. Written as DNA, the CDR3 is TGTGCCAGCTCACCGTTAGCGGGGAGCTCCTACGAGCAGTACTTC.

This chain connects TRBV5-5 to TRBJ1-1; D remains unclear. Germline V gene data show CDR1 as SGHKS and CDR2 as YYEKEE (reference sequence). The CDR3 consists of 14 residues. V was shortened by 0 bases and J by 0 bases, with 6 bases between the two germline ends. CDR3 protein: CASSLGQVNTEAFF. In nucleotides, the CDR3 is TGTGCCAGCAGCTTGGGGCAGGTGAACACTGAAGCTTTCTTT.

The V call is TRBV4-1, the J call TRBJ1-2, with TRBD1 matching 8 bases. The CDR3 is 16 amino acids. The junction had 9 bases not matched to a gene; V was cut back by 2 bases and J by 4 bases. The germline V gene encodes CDR1 MGHRA and CDR2 YSYEKL. The CDR3: CASSQPGQGAFYGYTF. CDR3 sequence (DNA): TGCGCCAGCAGCCAACCCGGACAGGGTGCTTTCTATGGCTACACCTTC.

The rearrangement joins TRBV28 to TRBJ2-7; possibly TRBD2 for D (5 bases). Germline V gene data show CDR1 as MDHEN and CDR2 as SYDVKM. V lost 10 bases, J lost 7 bases, and 23 bases lay in between. This CDR3 contains 14 residues. The CDR3: CATSQRLPGLEQYF. Written as DNA, the CDR3 is TGTGCCACCAGCCAAAGACTGCCGGGGTTAGAGCAGTACTTC.

Worth noting for this clone: Germline is not matched at one junction end, which may reflect a read error. The chain couples TRBV5-8 to TRBJ1-1; tentatively, D is TRBD1 (6 bases). CDR3 length: 15 residues. From germline, CDR1 is SGHTS and CDR2 YDEGEE. CDR3 loop: CASSLTGQGNAEAFF. In nucleotides, the CDR3 is TGTGCCAGCAGCTTGACAGGGCAGGGGAACGCTGAAGCTTTCTTT. Full variable domain (remainder filled in from reference TRBV5-8 and TRBJ1-1): EAGVTQSPTHLIKTRGQQATLRCSPISGHTSVYWYQQALGLGLQFLLWYDEGEERNRGNFPPRFSGRQFPNYSSELNVNALELEDSALYLCASSLTGQGNAEAFFGQGTRLTVV.

A few counts support this clone. The genes are TRBV30 and TRBJ2-7; a weak D match, TRBD2 (6 bases). The CDR3 spans 13 residues. The V end lost 0 bases, the J end lost 6 bases, and 12 bases lay between the germline ends. CDR1 and CDR2 from the germline V gene are GTSNPN and SVGIG (reference sequence). In DNA, the CDR3 is TGTGCCTGGAGTGTAACGGGAGTGGGCGAGCAGTACTTC. This encodes CAWSVTGVGEQYF.

The V call is TRBV9, the J call TRBJ2-3; 9 bases are a match to TRBD2. The V gene's germline CDR1 is SGDLS and CDR2 YYNGEE. The CDR3 extends over 15 amino acids. V was clipped by 4 bases and J by 0 bases; unmatched bases: 3. CDR3 DNA sequence: TGTGCCAGCAGCCTTGGACTAGCGAGCACAGATACGCAGTATTTT. It yields the protein CASSLGLASTDTQYF.

This clone showed up just a few times. CDR3 region: CASSLQNRADTF. Written as DNA, the CDR3 is TGTGCCAGCAGCTTGCAAAACAGGGCTGACACCTTC. The V gene is TRBV5-6, the J gene TRBJ1-2, with D maybe TRBD1 (6 bases). Germline V gene data show CDR1 as SGHDT and CDR2 as YYEEEE. The CDR3 is made up of 12 amino acids. V dropped 1 base and J dropped 12 bases, with 13 bases sitting between them. Drawing the rest from reference TRBV5-6 and TRBJ1-2, the complete variable domain is DAGVTQSPTHLIKTRGQQVTLRCSPKSGHDTVSWYQQALGQGPQFIFQYYEEEERQRGNFPDRFSGHQFPNYSSELNVNALLLGDSALYLCASSLQNRADTFGSGTRLTVV.

The chain carries TRBV18 and TRBJ2-5; 8 bases match TRBD2. V lost 3 bases, J lost 5 bases, and 5 bases stayed unmatched. In germline, CDR1 is KGHSH, CDR2 LQKENI. This CDR3 comprises 14 residues. This chain's CDR3 is CASSPLPGGETQYF. CDR3 bases: TGTGCCAGCTCACCGCTCCCGGGAGGGGAGACCCAGTACTTC.

The V call is TRBV29-1, the J call TRBJ1-2; TRBD1 matches 12 bases. There are 14 residues in the CDR3. V was clipped by 6 bases and J by 8 bases; unmatched bases: 10. Germline V gene lookup returns CDR1 SQVTM and CDR2 ANQGSEA. In DNA, the CDR3 is TGCAGCGTCTCGCCGGGACAGGGGGCGCGGGGCTACACCTTC. Its translation is CSVSPGQGARGYTF.

This chain connects TRBV19 to TRBJ2-4; D is unresolved. V lost 1 base to trimming and J lost 0 bases, with 10 bases between them. The CDR3 extends over 16 amino acids. From germline, CDR1 is LNHDA and CDR2 SQIVND (reference sequence). CDR3: CASSIGEAVAKNIQYF. CDR3 bases: TGTGCCAGTAGTATAGGTGAGGCCGTAGCCAAAAACATTCAGTACTTC.

This chain uses TRBV29-1 with TRBJ2-1, with D maybe TRBD1 (6 bases). Trimming stripped 5 bases from V and 4 bases from J, with 15 bases between. The CDR3 is 14 amino acids. Germline V lookup: CDR1 SQVTM, CDR2 ANQGSEA. The CDR3 coding sequence is TGCAGCGTTCAGTCCCCCGGACAGTACAATGAGCAGTTCTTC. Translating gives CSVQSPGQYNEQFF.

The chain has TRBV7-9 and TRBJ1-3; no definite D call. This CDR3 spans 13 amino acids. CDR1 is SEHNR, CDR2 FQNEAQ, per germline (reference sequence). V was trimmed by 10 bases and J by 1 base, leaving 11 bases between them. CDR3 sequence: CATRGLSGNTIYF. CDR3 nucleotide sequence: TGTGCCACAAGAGGCCTTTCTGGAAACACCATATATTTT.

This clone has only one observation. The rearrangement joins TRBV7-2 to TRBJ2-5; 11 bases are a match to TRBD2. Germline assignment: CDR1 SGHTA and CDR2 FQGNSA. CDR3 length equals 16 residues. With V trimmed by 5 bases and J by 5 bases, 10 bases remained unmatched. CDR3 loop: CASSETSGRSYETQYF. The CDR3 coding sequence is TGTGCCAGCAGCGAAACTAGCGGGAGATCTTATGAGACCCAGTACTTC.

The chain recombines TRBV5-1 with TRBJ1-4; D call uncertain. Trimming cost V 4 bases and J 0 bases, with 10 bases left between them. The CDR3 is 15 amino acids. Germline CDR1 and CDR2: SGHRS and YFSETQ. CDR3 nucleotides: TGCGCCAGCAGCCCTTTATTCGCAACTAATGAAAAACTGTTTTTT. Protein product: CASSPLFATNEKLFF.

The rearrangement links TRBV7-6 to TRBJ1-3; 7 bases are shared with TRBD1. Germline values: CDR1 SGHVS, CDR2 FNYEAQ. This CDR3 has 15 amino acids. V trimming: 2 bases; J trimming: 7 bases; junction bases outside the gene matches: 8. CDR3 nucleotides: TGTGCCAGCAGCTTACTCGAAGGGGGCGCGAACACCATATATTTT. It translates to CASSLLEGGANTIYF.

The chain carries TRBV5-6 and TRBJ2-7; D is perhaps TRBD2 (6 bases). The germline CDR1 and CDR2 sequences are SGHDT and YYEEEE. Trimming shortened V by 2 bases and J by 5 bases, and 14 bases separated the two germline ends. The CDR3 is made up of 14 amino acids. CDR3 DNA sequence: TGTGCCAGCAGCTTTCCGACTAGTTCCCACGAGCAGTACTTC. This codes for CASSFPTSSHEQYF.

The count of this clone is one. V and J are TRBV9 and TRBJ2-1; 13 bases are shared with TRBD2. There are 16 residues in the CDR3. V trimming: 6 bases; J trimming: 7 bases; junction bases outside the gene matches: 10. Germline V gene sequence: CDR1 SGDLS, CDR2 YYNGEE. CDR3 nucleotide sequence: TGTGCCAGCACCACTAGCGGGAGGGCCGGATTAAATGAGCAGTTCTTC. Translation gives CASTTSGRAGLNEQFF.